Following are 5 T cell receptor beta chains from one sample sequenced in a study of Graves' ophthalmopathy and Graves' hyperthyroidism. Using RNA transcripts, the TCR beta CDR3 regions were amplified. HTBI primers were employed in first-round RT-PCR, then a second-round multiplex PCR followed. MiXCR, run by TCRdb on the multiplex PCR reads, gives a single entry per CDR3 protein. The sample carries about 700,000 distinct CDR3 sequences, roughly two fifths recorded once. The sequenced sample was peripheral blood. Receptor source: an adult man with Graves' ophthalmopathy.

In this sample, this clonotype turned up a few times. This rearrangement joins TRBV12-3 or TRBV12-4 to TRBJ1-2; unclear D gene. V was trimmed by 6 bases and J by 7 bases, leaving 15 bases between them. This CDR3 contains 13 residues. The CDR3 sequence: CASRQTGTGGYTF. The CDR3 coding sequence is TGTGCCAGCAGGCAGACCGGAACTGGTGGCTACACCTTC.

This clonotype was counted between two and nine times. The chain recombines TRBV12-5 with TRBJ1-3, with D possibly matching TRBD1 (5 bases). This CDR3 is 14 amino acids long. Germline V CDR1 and CDR2: LGHNT, FRNRAP. Trimming took 6 bases from V and 0 from J, leaving 9 bases between them. The CDR3 spells CASGRDSSGNTIYF. DNA for the CDR3: TGTGCTAGTGGCAGAGACAGCTCTGGAAACACCATATATTTT.

The CDR3 nucleotides are TGCGCCAGCAGCCAAGAGTCGGTCACGGGTAGGGAGACCCAGTACTTC. Translating gives CASSQESVTGRETQYF. This chain joins TRBV4-1 and TRBJ2-5; the D is unclear. The CDR3 sequence is 16 residues long. Trimming took 0 bases from V and 5 from J, leaving 16 bases between them. The germline gives CDR1 MGHRA, CDR2 YSYEKL.

This clonotype was recorded at least ten times. V usage is TRBV5-1 and J usage is TRBJ1-4; TRBD1 might be the D (5 bases). From germline, CDR1 is SGHRS and CDR2 YFSETQ. The CDR3 is made up of 17 amino acids. V dropped 0 bases and J dropped 0 bases, with 12 bases sitting between them. The CDR3 spells CASSLEGLVATNEKLFF. In DNA form, the CDR3 reads TGCGCCAGCAGCTTGGAGGGACTAGTTGCAACTAATGAAAAACTGTTTTTT.

The chain links TRBV7-2 to TRBJ1-2; TRBD1 agrees at 7 bases. V gave up 4 bases and J gave up 6 bases; unmatched junction bases: 14. The CDR3 covers 16 residues. The germline V gene has CDR1 SGHTA and CDR2 FQGNSA. The CDR3 loop is CASSSITVGTAHGYTF. DNA of the CDR3: TGTGCCAGCAGCTCTATTACCGTAGGGACAGCACATGGCTACACCTTC.